The 21 T cell receptor beta chains listed next were all sequenced from one sample in a study of breast tumors, draining lymph nodes, adjacent tissues. Breast cancer patients provided tissue from their axillary draining lymph nodes. TCRdb independently ran MiXCR on the multiplex PCR reads; one entry per CDR3 protein. The table lists 130,000 or so distinct CDR3 sequences, 20% to 25% of them singletons. Material: axillary lymph node tissue. These TCRs come from a female donor with breast cancer. Some clones in this sample may be carry-over from other donors' samples.

This clonotype showed up many times. V usage is TRBV20-1 and J usage is TRBJ2-3, with D hard to call. The CDR3 loop spans 12 amino acids. Trimming left V 3 bases short and J 6 bases short, with 10 bases between. Looked up from germline, CDR1 is DFQATT and CDR2 is SNEGSKA (reference sequence). The CDR3 region is CSARDRFDTQYF. In nucleotides, the CDR3 is TGCAGTGCTAGGGATAGATTCGATACGCAGTATTTT.

As regards this clonotype: This may be a read error: a much more frequent sequence differs by one nucleotide. The chain joins TRBV24-1 to TRBJ1-5, with TRBD1 identical over 7 bases. The germline CDR1 and CDR2 sequences are KGHDR and SFDVKD. The CDR3 contains 16 residues. V shed 4 bases and J 5 bases; nucleotides not matched to a gene: 10. The CDR3 sequence is CATSDPTGDPDQPQHF. The CDR3 coding sequence is TGTGCCACCAGTGACCCTACAGGGGACCCTGATCAGCCCCAGCATTTT.

This clonotype was observed at least ten times. The rearrangement joins TRBV11-2 to TRBJ2-1, with 7 positions matching TRBD1. The CDR3 runs 19 residues. Germline V gene sequence: CDR1 SGHAT, CDR2 FQNNGV. V lost 2 bases and J lost 4; bases outside the gene matches: 17. The CDR3 spells CASSLSRGISRYRYNEQFF. DNA of the CDR3: TGTGCCAGCAGCTTATCCAGGGGGATTAGCAGATACCGATACAATGAGCAGTTCTTC.

To note about this clonotype: A much larger clone lies a single base off, so this may be a read error. The conserved final phenylalanine or tryptophan is absent from the CDR3, which likely points to a read error. Written as DNA, the CDR3 is TGTGCCAGTAGTACTGGGACTAGCGGGAGTAGGTCAGATACGCAGTATTCT. It codes for CASSTGTSGSRSDTQYS. V and J are TRBV19 and TRBJ2-3; 14 bases fit TRBD2. Losses at the gene ends were 4 bases for V and 4 bases for J; bases not matched to a gene: 7. The CDR3 spans 17 residues. Germline CDR1 is LNHDA and CDR2 is SQIVND (reference sequence).

This chain joins TRBV18 and TRBJ2-5; 16 bases fit TRBD2. This CDR3 contains 18 residues. CDR1 and CDR2 (germline): KGHSH, LQKENI. J lost 5 bases, V lost 1 base, and 7 bases had no gene match. CDR3 in DNA: TGTGCCAGCTCACCACGGCCGGGACTAGCGGGAGGGCGCGAGACCCAGTACTTC. Its translation: CASSPRPGLAGGRETQYF.

This clonotype was observed many times. This chain joins TRBV28 and TRBJ2-1, with TRBD2 identical over 7 bases. From germline, CDR1 is MDHEN and CDR2 SYDVKM. The CDR3 loop spans 13 amino acids. V was clipped by 5 bases and J by 10 bases; unmatched bases: 8. The CDR3 region is CASSTASGKEQFF. CDR3 bases: TGTGCCAGCAGTACGGCTAGCGGAAAAGAGCAGTTCTTC. The full variable domain, in which reference TRBV28 and TRBJ2-1 provide the parts outside the CDR3, is DVKVTQSSRYLVKRTGEKVFLECVQDMDHENMFWYRQDPGLGLRLIYFSYDVKMKEKGDIPEGYSVSREKKERFSLILESASTNQTSMYLCASSTASGKEQFFGPGTRLTVL.

As for this clonotype: A much larger clone differs from this one at a single base, so this may be a read error. V is TRBV6-4 and J is TRBJ2-1; 14 bases agree with TRBD2. Per the germline V gene, CDR1 is MRHNA and CDR2 is SNTAGT. CDR3 size: 16 residues. The CDR3 DNA is TGTGCCAGCAGCCACGGACTAGCGGGAGGCCTAAATGGGCAGTTCTTC. It is translated as CASSHGLAGGLNGQFF.

At least ten counts were recorded for this clonotype. The genes are TRBV7-2 and TRBJ2-1, with TRBD1 identical over 8 bases. V was clipped by 0 bases and J by 5 bases; unmatched bases: 3. The CDR3 sequence is 15 residues long. From germline, CDR1 is SGHTA and CDR2 FQGNSA. The CDR3 loop reads CASSLAPGQDNEQFF. CDR3 nucleotide sequence: TGTGCCAGCAGCTTAGCGCCGGGACAGGACAATGAGCAGTTCTTC.

To note about this clonotype: This clone may be a read error of a much larger clone one base away. V is TRBV9 and J is TRBJ1-2; 8 bases line up with TRBD1. This CDR3 is built from 13 residues. The germline CDR1 and CDR2 sequences are SGDLS and YYNGEE. Trimming cost V 2 bases and J 7 bases; bases outside gene matches: 4. CDR3 bases: TGTGCCAGCAGCGTCGGGACAGGCTGTGGCTACACCTTC. Protein product: CASSVGTGCGYTF. Based on the CDR3 plus reference TRBV9 and TRBJ1-2, the full variable domain is DSGVTQTPKHLITATGQRVTLRCSPRSGDLSVYWYQQSLDQGLQFLIQYYNGEERAKGNILERFSAQQFPDLHSELNLSSLELGDSALYFCASSVGTGCGYTFGSGTRLTVV.

This clonotype was counted at least ten times. This chain joins TRBV3-2 and TRBJ2-1; the D call of TRBD2 is as the table states it, not checked on the DNA. TRBV3-2 is annotated as a pseudogene. This CDR3 comprises 15 residues. The CDR3 here is CASRPGVAEPHEQFF. CDR3 in DNA: TGTGCCAGCAGACCAGGGGTAGCGGAGCCTCATGAGCAGTTCTTC.

Comments on this clonotype: One end of the junction fails to match germline, which may point to a read error. The V and J genes are TRBV2 and TRBJ2-5; TRBD1 or TRBD2 may be the D gene (5 bases each). The CDR3 covers 14 residues. The germline CDR1 and CDR2 sequences are SNHLY and FYNNEI. The CDR3 here is CASGQSRGQATQYF. The CDR3 DNA reads TGTGCCAGCGGCCAGAGCCGGGGCCAAGCGACCCAGTACTTC.

This clonotype was counted many times. CDR3 DNA: TGTGCCAGCAGCATGGGACAGGGGGCTGTGGAGACCCAGTACTTC. Its translation: CASSMGQGAVETQYF. The rearrangement links TRBV7-9 to TRBJ2-5, with 12 bases aligning to TRBD1. CDR1 is SEHNR, CDR2 FQNEAQ, per germline (reference sequence). The CDR3 covers 15 residues. The J segment lost 5 bases and the V segment lost 5 bases, leaving 6 bases of the junction unmatched.

This clonotype turned up a few times. The chain links TRBV18 to TRBJ1-4; no clear D. V dropped 2 bases and J dropped 8 bases, with 15 bases sitting between them. CDR3 length: 15 residues. CDR1 is KGHSH, CDR2 LQKENI, per germline. CDR3: CASSPSSKGWEKLFF. CDR3 DNA: TGTGCCAGCTCACCAAGTTCCAAGGGTTGGGAAAAACTGTTTTTT.

About this clonotype itself: A much larger clone lies a single base off, so this may be a read error. The chain recombines TRBV29-1 with TRBJ1-2, with a weak D call TRBD1 (6 bases). CDR1 and CDR2 from the germline V gene are SQVTM and ANQGSEA. Trimming removed 4 bases at V and 7 bases at J, with 16 bases between. This CDR3 contains 13 residues. DNA of the CDR3: TGCAGCGTTGTACCGGGGGCGGACTGTGGCTACACCTTC. Translating gives CSVVPGADCGYTF.

In regard to this clonotype: Likely a read error: the CDR3 ends without its conserved phenylalanine or tryptophan. As DNA, the CDR3 is TGCGCCAGCAGCCAAGAAGGCGGTACAGCGCAGTACTTG. Amino acids: CASSQEGGTAQYL. The V and J genes are TRBV4-1 and TRBJ2-7; D remains unclear. Trimming took 0 bases from V and 9 from J, leaving 12 bases between them. This CDR3 is built from 13 residues. Per germline, CDR1 MGHRA and CDR2 YSYEKL.

This clonotype was detected many times. The rearrangement links TRBV20-1 to TRBJ2-5; 8 bases map to TRBD2. This CDR3 comprises 15 residues. The V segment lost 0 bases and the J segment 1 base; nucleotides outside the gene matches: 4. Germline CDR1 is DFQATT and CDR2 is SNEGSKA (reference sequence). The DNA of the CDR3 is TGCAGTGCTAGAGATTCGGGAGGGTCCCAAGAGACCCAGTACTTC. It yields the protein CSARDSGGSQETQYF.

This clonotype has ten or more counts. The chain combines TRBV15 with TRBJ1-5; D possibly corresponds to TRBD1 (6 bases). The CDR3 has 17 amino acids. Germline lookup yields CDR1 LNHNV and CDR2 YYDKDF (reference sequence). V was clipped by 0 bases and J by 0 bases, with 12 bases between them. The CDR3 DNA follows: TGTGCCACCAGCAGAGATTCGGGACACCTTAGCAATCAGCCCCAGCATTTT. This codes for CATSRDSGHLSNQPQHF.

This clonotype was observed a few times. V gene TRBV20-1 combines with J gene TRBJ2-4, with 8 bases aligning to TRBD1. CDR3 length: 14 amino acids. Trimming at V came to 2 bases and at J to 8 bases, leaving 8 bases not matched to a gene. CDR1 DFQATT and CDR2 SNEGSKA come from the germline V gene (reference sequence). In nucleotides, the CDR3 is TGCAGTGCTAGATCGGACAGGGCATTGGACATTCAGTACTTC. Translation: CSARSDRALDIQYF.

The V and J genes are TRBV2 and TRBJ2-5; D is uncertain. This CDR3 is built from 14 residues. CDR1 SNHLY and CDR2 FYNNEI come from the germline V gene. Trimming took 3 bases from V and 2 from J, leaving 10 bases between them. The chain's CDR3 is CASSDMQEQETQYF. DNA of the CDR3: TGTGCCAGCAGTGACATGCAGGAACAAGAGACCCAGTACTTC.

Comment on this clonotype: A much larger clone differs by one base, so this may be a read error. The CDR3 bases are TGTGCCAGTAGTATGTCCTTAGGAGCAGACAGTGAGCAGTACTTC. This codes for CASSMSLGADSEQYF. V gene TRBV19 combines with J gene TRBJ2-7, with D tentatively TRBD1 (5 bases). The CDR3 sequence is 15 residues long. V was trimmed by 3 bases and J by 7 bases, leaving 19 bases between them. CDR1 and CDR2 from the germline V gene are LNHDA and SQIVND (reference sequence). The full variable domain, with the rest looked up from reference TRBV19 and TRBJ2-7, is DGGITQSPKYLFRKEGQNVTLSCEQNLNHDAMYWYRQDPGQGLRLIYYSQIVNDFQKGDIAEGYSVSREKKESFPLTVTSAQKNPTAFYLCASSMSLGADSEQYFGPGTRLTVT.

This clonotype was found many times. The chain carries TRBV27 and TRBJ2-7; 9 bases fit TRBD1. This CDR3 has 15 amino acids. Losses at the gene ends were 5 bases for V and 2 bases for J; bases not matched to a gene: 7. CDR1 is MNHEY, CDR2 SMNVEV, per germline (reference sequence). CDR3 coding DNA: TGTGCCAGCAGTCAACCGGGACAGGGTACCTACGAGCAGTACTTC. It specifies CASSQPGQGTYEQYF.